This T cell receptor beta chain was sequenced for a study of response to subunit inactivated influenza vaccine. General study findings and limits: Every seasonal influenza vaccination brings in few new T cells, the authors suggested.

The CDR3 consists of 15 residues. V lost 6 bases to trimming and J lost 3 bases; unmatched junction nucleotides: 8. The germline gives CDR1 ENHRY, CDR2 SYGVKD. TCRdb reanalysed the RT-PCR reads using MiXCR and keeps one entry per CDR3 protein. The table lists hundreds of thousands of distinct CDR3 sequences, 12% to 15% of them singletons, with approximately 7.6% in the top ten. This clonotype was observed a few times. Its specificity is not known. The chain is built from TRBV10-3 and TRBJ2-3; 8 bases are a match to TRBD2. The clonotype was recovered from a man aged 50 to 60 who received an inactivated influenza vaccine. Sequenced here: PBMCs from blood, sampled 14 days before vaccination. CDR3: CAIRNPGGPTDTQYF. CDR3 in DNA: TGTGCCATCAGGAACCCGGGGGGGCCAACAGATACGCAGTATTTT.